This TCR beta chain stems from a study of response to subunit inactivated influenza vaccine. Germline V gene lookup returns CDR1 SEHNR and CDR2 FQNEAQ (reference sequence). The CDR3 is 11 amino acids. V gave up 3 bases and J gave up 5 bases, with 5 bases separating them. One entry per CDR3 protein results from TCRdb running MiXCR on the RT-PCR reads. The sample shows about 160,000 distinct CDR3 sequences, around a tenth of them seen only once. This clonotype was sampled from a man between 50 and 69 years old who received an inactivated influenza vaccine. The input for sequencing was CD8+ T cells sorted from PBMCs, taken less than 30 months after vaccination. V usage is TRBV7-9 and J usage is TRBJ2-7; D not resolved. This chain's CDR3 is CASSFRNEQYF. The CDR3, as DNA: TGTGCCAGCAGCTTTAGAAACGAGCAGTACTTC.